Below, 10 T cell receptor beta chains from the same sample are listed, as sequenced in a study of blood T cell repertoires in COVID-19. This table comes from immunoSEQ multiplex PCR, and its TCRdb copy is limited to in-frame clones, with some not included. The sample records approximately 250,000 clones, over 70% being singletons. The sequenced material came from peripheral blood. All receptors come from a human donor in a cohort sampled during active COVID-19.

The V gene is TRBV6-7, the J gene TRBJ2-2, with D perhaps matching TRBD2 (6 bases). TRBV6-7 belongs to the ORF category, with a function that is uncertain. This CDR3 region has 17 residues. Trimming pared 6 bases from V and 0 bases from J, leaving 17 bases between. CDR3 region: CASSPVLRGANTGELFF. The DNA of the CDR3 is TGTGCCAGCAGCCCGGTCCTGCGGGGAGCGAACACCGGGGAGCTGTTTTTT.

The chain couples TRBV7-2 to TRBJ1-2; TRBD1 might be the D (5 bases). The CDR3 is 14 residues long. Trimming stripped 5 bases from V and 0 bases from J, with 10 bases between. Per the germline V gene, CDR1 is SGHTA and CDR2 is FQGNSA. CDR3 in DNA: TGTGCCAGCAGCCTTGCGACAGCTAACTATGGCTACACCTTC. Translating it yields CASSLATANYGYTF.

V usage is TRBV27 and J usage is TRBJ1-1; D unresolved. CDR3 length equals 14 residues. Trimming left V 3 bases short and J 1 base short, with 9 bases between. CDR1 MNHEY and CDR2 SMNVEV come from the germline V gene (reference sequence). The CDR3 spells CASSFYGGNTEAFF. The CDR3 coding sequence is TGTGCCAGCAGTTTTTACGGCGGGAACACTGAAGCTTTCTTT.

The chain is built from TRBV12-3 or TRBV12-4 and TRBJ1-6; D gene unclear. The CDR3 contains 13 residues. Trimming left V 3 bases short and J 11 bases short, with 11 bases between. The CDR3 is CASSFPLPAPLHF. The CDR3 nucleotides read TGTGCCAGCAGTTTCCCCCTCCCAGCACCCCTCCACTTT.

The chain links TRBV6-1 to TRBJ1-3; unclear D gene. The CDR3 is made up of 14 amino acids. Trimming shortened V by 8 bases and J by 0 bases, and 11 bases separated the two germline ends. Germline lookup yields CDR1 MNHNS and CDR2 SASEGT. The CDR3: CASALDSSGNTIYF. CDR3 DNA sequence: TGTGCCAGCGCCCTTGACTCCTCTGGAAACACCATATATTTT.

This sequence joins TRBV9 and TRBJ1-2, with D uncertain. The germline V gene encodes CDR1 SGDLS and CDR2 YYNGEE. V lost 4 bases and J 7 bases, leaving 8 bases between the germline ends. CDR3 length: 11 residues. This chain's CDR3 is CASSSRGGYTF. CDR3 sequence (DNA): TGTGCCAGCAGCTCAAGAGGTGGCTACACCTTC.

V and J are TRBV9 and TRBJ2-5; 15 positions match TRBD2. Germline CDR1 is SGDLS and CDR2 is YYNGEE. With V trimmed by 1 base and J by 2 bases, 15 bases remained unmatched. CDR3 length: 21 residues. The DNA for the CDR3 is TGTGCCAGCAGCGTATCCCCTCCGGGACTAGCGGGGGGACCCTCTCAAGAGACCCAGTACTTC. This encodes CASSVSPPGLAGGPSQETQYF. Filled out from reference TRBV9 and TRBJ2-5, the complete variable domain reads DSGVTQTPKHLITATGQRVTLRCSPRSGDLSVYWYQQSLDQGLQFLIQYYNGEERAKGNILERFSAQQFPDLHSELNLSSLELGDSALYFCASSVSPPGLAGGPSQETQYFGPGTRLLVL.

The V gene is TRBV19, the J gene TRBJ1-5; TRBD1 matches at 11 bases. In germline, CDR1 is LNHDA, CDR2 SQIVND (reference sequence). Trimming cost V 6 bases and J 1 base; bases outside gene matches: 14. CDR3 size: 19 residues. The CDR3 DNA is TGTGCCAGTAGACCCAAGTCCGGGACAGGGGGACAAAGCAATCAGCCCCAGCATTTT. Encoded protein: CASRPKSGTGGQSNQPQHF.

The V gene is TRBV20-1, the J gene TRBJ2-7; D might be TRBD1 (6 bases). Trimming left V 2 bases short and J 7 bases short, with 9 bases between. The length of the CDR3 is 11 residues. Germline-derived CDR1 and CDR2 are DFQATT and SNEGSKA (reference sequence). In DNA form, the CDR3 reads TGCAGTGCTAGACAGGGGTGGGAGCAGTACTTC. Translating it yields CSARQGWEQYF.

The CDR3 DNA sequence: TGTGCCAGCAGCCGAGGGGGCGAGTGGGAAGAGACCCAGTACTTC. Protein: CASSRGGEWEETQYF. This sequence joins TRBV28 and TRBJ2-5, with 7 bases fitting TRBD1. Looked up from germline, CDR1 is MDHEN and CDR2 is SYDVKM. J was trimmed by 3 bases and V by 6 bases; bases with no gene match: 10. This CDR3 has 15 residues.